This T cell receptor (beta chain) was documented in a study of post-analysis software for immune sequencing data. The overall study: The disease courses covered relapsing-remitting, secondary progressive and progressive-relapsing multiple sclerosis. The study's findings and limits: With TRBV5-6, TRBV5-1 and TRBV20-1 included, a handful of TRBV segments were more frequent in patients than in controls.

Notes on this clonotype: The antigen remains undetermined.

J gave up 3 bases and V 7 bases, and 2 bases lay outside the gene matches. This CDR3 is built from 14 residues. The TCR beta cDNA libraries carried unique molecular identifiers. MiXCR, run by TCRdb on the PCR reads, gives a single entry per CDR3 protein. The repertoire holds approximately 350,000 distinct CDR3 sequences, with roughly 30% as singletons. This chain connects TRBV12-3 or TRBV12-4 to TRBJ2-3; 12 bases align to TRBD2. This clonotype was sampled from a girl under 18 with multiple sclerosis. Sample: blood. CDR3 protein: CASIGLAGTDTQYF. The DNA for the CDR3 is TGTGCCAGCATCGGACTAGCGGGGACAGATACGCAGTATTTT.